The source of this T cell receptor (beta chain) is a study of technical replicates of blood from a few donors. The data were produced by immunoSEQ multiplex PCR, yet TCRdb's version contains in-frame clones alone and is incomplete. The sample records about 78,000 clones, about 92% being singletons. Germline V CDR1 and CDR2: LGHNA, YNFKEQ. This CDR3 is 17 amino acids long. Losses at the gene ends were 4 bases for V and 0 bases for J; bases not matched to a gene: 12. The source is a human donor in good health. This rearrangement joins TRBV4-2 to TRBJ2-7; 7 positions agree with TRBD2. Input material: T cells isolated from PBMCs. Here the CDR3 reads CASSRNGRSLDSYEQYF. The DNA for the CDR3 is TGTGCCAGCAGCCGCAACGGGAGGTCCTTAGACTCCTACGAGCAGTACTTC.